This is a list of T cell receptor beta chains from one sample in a study of blood T cell repertoires in COVID-19. Sequencing was performed with immunoSEQ multiplex PCR; in TCRdb, only in-frame clones are kept and a portion is missing. The sample lists about 180,000 clones, about 86% occurring once. The sequenced sample was peripheral blood. These receptor sequences come from a woman in her 30s with active or convalescent COVID-19. Both conserved end residues are part of each CDR3. D genes are given only for firm matches. Rows give clone size only sometimes, using once, few, many, or a class for an expanded clone.

v_call,d_call,j_call,cdr3_length,clone_size,cdr3_aa,cdr3_nt
TRBV12-5,.,TRBJ1-2,12,.,CASSNSNYGYTF,TGTGCTAGTTCCAACTCTAACTATGGCTACACCTTC
TRBV7-9,TRBD2,TRBJ2-1,15,once,CASSPGLAGYNEQFF,TGTGCCAGCAGCCCGGGACTAGCGGGGTACAATGAGCAGTTCTTC
TRBV6-5,.,TRBJ2-5,15,.,CASSYSINSQETQYF,TGTGCCAGCAGTTACTCGATAAACAGCCAAGAGACCCAGTACTTC
TRBV12-5,.,TRBJ2-1,17,.,CASGISLQGYSYNEQFF,TGTGCTAGTGGTATCTCCCTCCAGGGCTACTCCTACAATGAGCAGTTCTTC
TRBV6-1,.,TRBJ2-7,14,once,CASSERPVSAEQYF,TGTGCCAGCAGTGAACGCCCAGTGTCCGCCGAGCAGTACTTC
TRBV29-1,.,TRBJ2-3,14,.,CSVDGSSGTDTQYF,TGCAGCGTTGATGGGAGTTCCGGCACAGATACGCAGTATTTT
TRBV27,.,TRBJ1-1,14,.,CASSILQGVTEAFF,TGTGCCAGCAGTATCCTCCAGGGTGTCACTGAAGCTTTCTTT
TRBV5-1,TRBD2,TRBJ2-1,17,.,CASSSRLGSGGANEQFF,TGCGCCAGCAGCTCCCGCCTGGGTAGCGGGGGGGCGAATGAGCAGTTCTTC
TRBV19,TRBD1,TRBJ1-6,15,.,CASTPGQGLDSPLHF,TGTGCCAGTACCCCAGGACAGGGGTTGGATTCACCCCTCCACTTT
TRBV18,TRBD2,TRBJ2-1,16,.,CASSPSGGGPYNEQFF,TGTGCCAGCTCACCAAGCGGGGGAGGCCCCTACAATGAGCAGTTCTTC
TRBV13,.,TRBJ2-7,15,.,CASSPPRGSLYEQYF,TGTGCCAGCAGCCCCCCAAGGGGGTCCCTCTACGAGCAGTACTTC
TRBV28,.,TRBJ1-5,15,once,CASSLRGAGNQPQHF,TGTGCCAGCAGTTTAAGAGGCGCCGGGAATCAGCCCCAGCATTTT
TRBV6-5,TRBD1,TRBJ2-5,15,.,CASSYSTGGEETQYF,TGTGCCAGCAGTTACTCGACAGGGGGCGAAGAGACCCAGTACTTC
TRBV19,TRBD1,TRBJ1-5,14,.,CASSVQGASQPQHF,TGTGCCAGTAGTGTACAGGGGGCAAGTCAGCCCCAGCATTTT
TRBV30,.,TRBJ1-2,11,.,CAWSVRYGYTF,TGTGCCTGGAGTGTTCGGTATGGCTACACCTTC
TRBV19,.,TRBJ1-2,13,.,CASTQQGINGYTF,TGTGCCAGTACCCAACAGGGAATCAATGGCTACACCTTC
TRBV28,TRBD1,TRBJ1-4,18,.,CASRLGTASPTTNEKLFF,TGTGCCAGCAGACTAGGGACAGCCTCCCCTACAACTAATGAAAAACTGTTTTTT
TRBV16,.,TRBJ2-7,13,few,CASSRRWEYEQYF,TGTGCCAGCAGCCGGAGGTGGGAGTACGAGCAGTACTTC
TRBV7-9,.,TRBJ2-6,16,.,CASSSPQGRGANVLTF,TGTGCCAGCAGCTCACCTCAGGGTCGTGGGGCCAACGTCCTGACTTTC
TRBV11-2,.,TRBJ2-3,12,.,CASSLAADTQYF,TGTGCCAGCAGCTTAGCGGCAGATACGCAGTATTTT
TRBV7-2,.,TRBJ2-7,14,.,CASSLPDKTYEQYF,TGTGCCAGCAGCTTACCCGACAAGACCTACGAGCAGTACTTC
TRBV28,TRBD2,TRBJ2-7,15,.,CASSYPPSGSYEQYF,TGTGCCAGCAGTTACCCCCCTAGCGGGTCCTACGAGCAGTACTTC
TRBV30,.,TRBJ2-5,12,.,CAWSVQEMTQYF,TGTGCCTGGAGTGTACAAGAAATGACCCAGTACTTC
TRBV20-1,.,TRBJ1-5,13,.,CSASLRVDQPQHF,TGCAGTGCTAGTCTCAGGGTCGACCAGCCCCAGCATTTT
TRBV10-3,.,TRBJ2-7,13,.,CAISESPTYEQYF,TGTGCCATCAGTGAGTCCCCAACCTACGAGCAGTACTTC
TRBV6-2/TRBV6-3,.,TRBJ1-1,15,.,CASSYSNVRVPEAFF,TGTGCCAGCAGTTACTCGAACGTACGGGTCCCTGAAGCTTTCTTT
TRBV29-1,TRBD1,TRBJ1-6,13,.,CSARQGLNSPLHF,TGCAGCGCCCGACAGGGGTTAAATTCACCCCTCCACTTT
TRBV2,TRBD1,TRBJ2-7,17,.,CASSEARRGQGAHEQYF,TGTGCCAGCAGTGAAGCTCGTCGCGGACAGGGGGCCCACGAGCAGTACTTC
TRBV6-2/TRBV6-3,.,TRBJ1-3,15,.,CASSLDGNSGNTIYF,TGTGCCAGCAGCCTTGACGGGAACTCTGGAAACACCATATATTTT
TRBV6-1,TRBD2,TRBJ2-4,15,once,CASSEESGGAHIQYF,TGTGCCAGCAGTGAAGAAAGCGGGGGGGCTCACATTCAGTACTTC
TRBV10-2,.,TRBJ1-5,12,few,CASSDADQPQHF,TGCGCCAGCAGTGATGCGGATCAGCCCCAGCATTTT
TRBV7-2,.,TRBJ2-3,12,.,CASGGPTDTQYF,TGTGCCAGCGGAGGGCCCACAGATACGCAGTATTTT
TRBV6-4,.,TRBJ2-2,14,.,CASSGTGITGELFF,TGTGCCAGCAGTGGAACAGGGATAACCGGGGAGCTGTTTTTT
TRBV6-6,.,TRBJ1-2,16,.,CASSSRPGVLGYGYTF,TGTGCCAGCAGTTCCCGACCAGGGGTTCTTGGCTATGGCTACACCTTC
TRBV10-1,.,TRBJ1-1,13,.,CASSIGGTTEAFF,TGCGCCAGCAGTATCGGAGGGACCACTGAAGCTTTCTTT
TRBV11-2,TRBD2,TRBJ2-1,18,.,CASSLSLAGGSSYNEQFF,TGTGCCAGCAGCTTATCTCTAGCGGGAGGGAGCTCCTACAATGAGCAGTTCTTC
TRBV13,.,TRBJ2-3,14,.,CASSFRGGGSSGYF,TGTGCCAGCAGCTTCCGAGGGGGGGGGTCCTCAGGTTATTTT
TRBV18,TRBD2,TRBJ2-1,19,.,CASSPTTSALPQFYNEQFF,TGTGCCAGCTCACCCACAACTAGCGCCCTACCTCAATTTTACAATGAGCAGTTCTTC
TRBV7-2,TRBD1,TRBJ2-7,15,.,CASSTGTALSYEQYF,TGTGCCAGCAGCACCGGGACAGCGCTATCCTACGAGCAGTACTTC
TRBV5-6,.,TRBJ2-1,14,few,CARENGRGRNEQFF,TGTGCCAGGGAGAATGGTCGGGGGAGGAATGAGCAGTTCTTC
TRBV29-1,.,TRBJ1-1,13,once,CSVEASTGTEAFF,TGCAGCGTTGAAGCCTCGACAGGAACTGAAGCTTTCTTT
TRBV7-9,TRBD1,TRBJ1-2,16,.,CASSTSGGFGAYGYTF,TGTGCCAGCAGCACATCAGGGGGATTCGGTGCCTATGGCTACACCTTC
TRBV2,.,TRBJ1-2,14,.,CASLGQPVNYGYTF,TGTGCCAGCCTAGGACAGCCAGTGAACTATGGCTACACCTTC
TRBV11-2,TRBD1,TRBJ2-3,14,.,CASLKTGGTDTQYF,TGTGCCAGCCTGAAGACAGGGGGAACAGATACGCAGTATTTT
TRBV7-9,TRBD2,TRBJ2-7,15,.,CASSSRLAGIYEQYF,TGTGCCAGCAGCTCCCGACTAGCGGGAATCTACGAGCAGTACTTC
TRBV14,TRBD1,TRBJ1-1,17,.,CASSPHRGLLMNTEAFF,TGTGCCAGCAGCCCACACAGGGGTCTACTCATGAACACTGAAGCTTTCTTT
TRBV6-1,TRBD2,TRBJ2-3,16,.,CASSEGVGGNTDTQYF,TGTGCCAGCAGTGAAGGCGTGGGAGGGAACACAGATACGCAGTATTTT